This T cell receptor (beta chain) appears in the sequencing data of a study of regulatory T cells in long-lasting Graves disease. The CDR3 runs 13 residues. Germline CDR1 MGHDK, CDR2 SYGVNS. Trimming pared 2 bases from V and 3 bases from J, leaving 8 bases between. CDR3-region Arm-PCR and iRepertoire HTBI primers produced the TCR beta libraries. TCRdb called the multiplex PCR reads again in MiXCR, with one record for every CDR3 protein. Of about 620,000 distinct CDR3 sequences in the sample, around 15% were seen once. Time point here: newly diagnosed GD, antithyroid drugs for less than 3 months. Scientists built the TCR library using RNA that was extracted from PBMCs. The patients were enrolled through endocrinology in Xi'an, China. A further study also used this sample, focusing on T cells in Graves' hyperthyroidism and ophthalmopathy.

This specimen was peripheral blood mononuclear cells (PBMCs), taken at new diagnosis, from a patient treated with antithyroid drugs. This TCR derives from a woman under 40 with Graves disease. The chain joins TRBV25-1 to TRBJ2-7; no firm D call. The CDR3 is CASSEVADYEQYF. In DNA form, the CDR3 reads TGTGCCAGCAGTGAAGTCGCAGACTACGAGCAGTACTTC.